This T cell receptor beta chain is drawn from a study of T-cell reconstitution after alpha-beta-depleted transplantation in children. V was pared by 0 bases and J by 0 bases, with 7 bases between. The CDR3 runs 15 residues. CDR1 is SGHTA and CDR2 is FQGTGA in the germline V gene. Unique molecular identifiers were incorporated during preparation of the TCRbeta library. TCRdb used MiXCR to reprocess the PCR reads, holding one entry per CDR3 protein. The profile covers about 830,000 distinct CDR3 sequences, with roughly 16% appearing a single time and approximately 5% taken by the ten largest. The sequenced sample was PBMCs, mostly from graft donor cells, obtained 360 days after TCRalphabeta/CD19-depleted stem cell transplant. The V gene is TRBV7-3, the J gene TRBJ2-3, with D uncertain. The clonotype was recovered from a male patient younger than 18 who had a stem cell transplant for acute lymphoblastic leukemia, so the T cells may come from the graft donor. The CDR3 DNA follows: TGTGCCAGCAGCTTAACGGTCGAAAGCACAGATACGCAGTATTTT. Protein product: CASSLTVESTDTQYF.